These T cell receptor beta chains were read from a single sample in a study of CD8+ T cells in alopecia areata. Libraries were prepared by immunoSEQ multiplex PCR; TCRdb keeps only in-frame clonotypes and omits some of them. The sample shows 110,000 or so clones, roughly two thirds of them seen only once. The sample consisted of CD4+ T cells sorted from blood. The receptor source for this set is a human donor in good health. CDR3s include the opening cysteine and the closing phenylalanine or tryptophan. The D gene is left open where the match is weak. A row's size may be missing; if present it is once, few, many or a size class.

cdr3_aa cdr3_nt clone_size v_call d_call j_call
CATSPWTPGSETQYF TGTGCCACCTCCCCTTGGACACCCGGTTCAGAGACCCAGTACTTC once TRBV6-5 . TRBJ2-5
CASSLDGQGVDGYTF TGTGCCAGCAGCTTAGACGGCCAGGGGGTTGATGGCTACACCTTC . TRBV7-9 TRBD1 TRBJ1-2
CASSLSTTSGGYEQYF TGTGCCAGCAGTTTATCTACGACTAGCGGGGGATACGAGCAGTACTTC . TRBV7-9 TRBD2 TRBJ2-7
CASSPRPRADTQYF TGTGCCAGCAGTCCTAGGCCCAGAGCAGATACGCAGTATTTT . TRBV9 . TRBJ2-3
CASLRDRGPATEAFF TGTGCCAGCCTCCGGGACAGGGGGCCCGCCACTGAAGCTTTCTTT . TRBV2 TRBD1 TRBJ1-1
CASSVALAWNTYNEQFF TGTGCCAGCAGCGTGGCACTAGCGTGGAACACCTACAATGAGCAGTTCTTC . TRBV11-2 TRBD2 TRBJ2-1
CASSYEGQGRGYTF TGTGCCAGCAGTTACGAGGGACAAGGACGTGGCTACACCTTC once TRBV6-5 . TRBJ1-2
CASSSNRGRGSYEQYF TGTGCCAGCAGCTCTAACAGGGGGCGCGGCTCCTACGAGCAGTACTTC . TRBV7-6 TRBD1 TRBJ2-7
CASSPGSSTDTQYF TGTGCCAGCTCGCCGGGTTCCAGCACAGATACGCAGTATTTT . TRBV2 . TRBJ2-3
CASSRGGPASYNEQFF TGCGCCAGCAGCCGTGGGGGGCCCGCCTCCTACAATGAGCAGTTCTTC few TRBV4-1 . TRBJ2-1
CASSQADTGAKNIQYF TGCGCCAGCAGCCAAGCTGATACAGGTGCCAAAAACATTCAGTACTTC . TRBV4-1 . TRBJ2-4
CASSSSGGARDIQYF TGTGCCAGCAGCTCTAGCGGGGGGGCCCGTGACATTCAGTACTTC few TRBV7-8 TRBD2 TRBJ2-4
CAWSLSGANVLTF TGTGCCTGGAGCCTGTCTGGGGCCAACGTCCTGACTTTC few TRBV30 . TRBJ2-6
CASSLPQGGETQYF TGTGCCAGCAGCTTACCCCAGGGGGGAGAGACCCAGTACTTC few TRBV7-9 . TRBJ2-5
CAWAGQLGETQYF TGTGCCTGGGCGGGACAGCTTGGGGAGACCCAGTACTTC . TRBV30 . TRBJ2-5
CARPDRGGGYTF TGCGCCAGACCGGACAGGGGCGGGGGCTACACCTTC . TRBV23-1 TRBD1 TRBJ1-2
CASSYSQGVTEAFF TGTGCCAGCAGTTACTCCCAGGGTGTCACTGAAGCTTTCTTT . TRBV6-5 . TRBJ1-1
CASSLVGRTEAFF TGCGCCAGCAGCTTGGTAGGGAGAACTGAAGCTTTCTTT . TRBV5-1 . TRBJ1-1
CSVARGRGTEAFF TGCAGCGTGGCGCGAGGGCGGGGCACTGAAGCTTTCTTT few TRBV29-1 . TRBJ1-1
CASSGGVGEGQWPQHF TGTGCCAGCAGCGGTGGGGTCGGTGAGGGTCAATGGCCCCAGCATTTT . TRBV9 . TRBJ1-5
CASSFGPSVYGYTF TGTGCCAGCAGCTTTGGCCCGTCGGTTTATGGCTACACCTTC . TRBV11-2 . TRBJ1-2
CASRTPQVRVAKNIQYF TGTGCCAGCCGAACCCCCCAGGTCCGGGTTGCCAAAAACATTCAGTACTTC . TRBV5-6 . TRBJ2-4
CASSPGQETQYF TGTGCCAGCTCACCAGGGCAAGAGACCCAGTACTTC . TRBV18 . TRBJ2-5
CASIKVLEGQATLYSNQPQHF TGTGCCAGCATTAAGGTCTTAGAGGGACAGGCGACGTTATATAGCAATCAGCCCCAGCATTTT . TRBV9 TRBD1 TRBJ1-5
CASSLNGVRNTGELFF TGCGCCAGCAGCTTAAATGGGGTTCGGAACACCGGGGAGCTGTTTTTT . TRBV5-1 . TRBJ2-2
CAWSVVGGKLAGTQYF TGTGCCTGGAGTGTAGTGGGGGGGAAGTTAGCCGGGACCCAGTACTTC . TRBV30 TRBD2 TRBJ2-5
CASSEVIGKLFF TGTGCCAGCAGTGAAGTCATTGGAAAACTGTTTTTT . TRBV6-1 . TRBJ1-4
CASVQRPNTGELFF TGTGCCAGTGTACAGAGACCGAACACCGGGGAGCTGTTTTTT . TRBV6-1 . TRBJ2-2
CASRGTGSYGYTF TGTGCCAGCAGAGGGACAGGGAGCTATGGCTACACCTTC . TRBV25-1 TRBD1 TRBJ1-2
CASGLATGIDTQYF TGTGCTAGTGGTTTGGCTACAGGGATAGATACGCAGTATTTT . TRBV12-5 . TRBJ2-3
CASSRGDRAEKLFF TGTGCCAGCAGTCGGGGGGACAGGGCTGAAAAACTGTTTTTT . TRBV13 TRBD1 TRBJ1-4
CASSLTSPYEQYF TGTGCCAGCAGCTTAACTAGCCCCTACGAGCAGTACTTC . TRBV7-9 . TRBJ2-7
CASSLVPHPDTQYF TGCGCCAGCAGCTTGGTTCCCCACCCAGATACGCAGTATTTT . TRBV5-1 . TRBJ2-3
CAWSGGDTQYF TGTGCCTGGAGTGGGGGAGATACGCAGTATTTT . TRBV30 . TRBJ2-3
CASSPNPVNTEAFF TGTGCCAGCTCACCCAACCCGGTGAACACTGAAGCTTTCTTT once TRBV18 . TRBJ1-1
CASSEPSGHSEQYF TGTGCCAGCAGTGAACCTAGCGGGCATTCCGAGCAGTATTTT . TRBV2 TRBD2 TRBJ2-3
CASSDRSPAHHYEQYF TGTGCCAGCAGTGATAGATCCCCCGCTCATCACTACGAGCAGTACTTC . TRBV2 . TRBJ2-7
CASGQRGAGDTQYF TGTGCCAGCGGACAGCGGGGGGCGGGAGATACGCAGTATTTT few TRBV2 TRBD2 TRBJ2-3
CASSVVSGELFF TGTGCCAGCAGTGTCGTCAGCGGGGAGCTGTTTTTT . TRBV6-1 . TRBJ2-2
CASSVVSEQYF TGTGCCAGCAGTGTGGTGAGCGAGCAGTACTTC once TRBV2 . TRBJ2-7
CASSLGTGVETQYF TGTGCCAGCAGCTTAGGGACGGGGGTGGAGACCCAGTACTTC . TRBV11-2 . TRBJ2-5
CATSIGPFNTEAFF TGTGCCACCAGTATAGGACCGTTTAACACTGAAGCTTTCTTT . TRBV15 . TRBJ1-1
CASSRGSGANVLTF TGTGCCAGCAGCCGGGGGTCTGGGGCCAACGTCCTGACTTTC . TRBV11-2 . TRBJ2-6
CSVGGTVYGYTF TGCAGCGTTGGCGGGACGGTCTATGGCTACACCTTC once TRBV29-1 . TRBJ1-2
CSVRLSAETQYF TGCAGCGTCAGGCTTAGCGCGGAGACCCAGTACTTC few TRBV29-1 . TRBJ2-5
CASSQAFGGFLGYTF TGTGCCAGCAGCCAGGCTTTCGGGGGATTTTTAGGCTACACCTTC . TRBV4-2 . TRBJ1-2
CASSDRGSYEQYF TGTGCCAGCAGTGACAGGGGATCCTACGAGCAGTACTTC . TRBV5-4 TRBD1 TRBJ2-7
CASSLGLQASYEQYF TGTGCCAGCAGCTTAGGTTTGCAGGCCTCCTACGAGCAGTACTTC . TRBV7-8 . TRBJ2-7
CASPQGGHEQFF TGCGCCAGCCCCCAGGGAGGGCATGAGCAGTTCTTC . TRBV10-2 TRBD2 TRBJ2-1
CASSFPGGAGYTF TGTGCCAGCAGTTTCCCAGGGGGCGCGGGCTACACCTTC . TRBV27 TRBD1 TRBJ1-2
CASSRIPPGVRETQYF TGCGCCAGCAGCCGGATACCCCCTGGGGTCAGGGAGACCCAGTACTTC few TRBV4-1 . TRBJ2-5
CASSLTGGDEQYF TGTGCCAGCAGCCTGACAGGGGGCGACGAGCAGTACTTC few TRBV5-4 TRBD1 TRBJ2-7
CAWTSGGAETQYF TGTGCCTGGACTAGCGGGGGGGCGGAGACCCAGTACTTC . TRBV30 TRBD2 TRBJ2-5
CASSLGVLARNYGYTF TGTGCCAGCAGCTTAGGGGTTCTAGCACGGAACTATGGCTACACCTTC . TRBV7-9 . TRBJ1-2
CAWSDLGEKLFF TGTGCCTGGAGTGATCTAGGGGAAAAACTGTTTTTT . TRBV30 . TRBJ1-4
CSVEDLQNEGGGYTF TGCAGCGTTGAAGATCTTCAAAACGAAGGTGGTGGCTACACCTTC . TRBV29-1 . TRBJ1-2